What follows are 10 T cell receptor beta chains derived from one specimen sequenced in a study of cytotoxic CD8 clonotypes in ibrutinib-treated CLL. Repertoires were generated with immunoSEQ multiplex PCR, while TCRdb's copy carries only in-frame clones and drops some. The sample holds 97,000 or so clones, around 73% seen once. This specimen consisted of PBMCs, obtained after 12 months of ibrutinib treatment. The origin of the receptors is a human donor with chronic lymphocytic leukemia.

This chain joins TRBV9 and TRBJ2-5; possible D gene TRBD1, 6 bases. The germline gives CDR1 SGDLS, CDR2 YYNGEE. Trimming took 2 bases from V and 2 from J, leaving 10 bases between them. The CDR3 is 14 amino acids. The DNA for the CDR3 is TGTGCCAGCAGCGTGGACAGTCTACAAGAGACCCAGTACTTC. Protein: CASSVDSLQETQYF.

This chain connects TRBV6-5 to TRBJ2-1, with unresolved D. This CDR3 is 16 amino acids long. The ends were cut back, 0 bases at V and 0 bases at J, with 9 bases in the middle. CDR1 is MNHEY and CDR2 is SVGAGI in the germline V gene. The CDR3 coding sequence is TGTGCCAGCAGTTACTCTTTACGGAGCTCCTACAATGAGCAGTTCTTC. It specifies CASSYSLRSSYNEQFF.

The chain employs TRBV7-3 and TRBJ2-4; D may be TRBD1 or TRBD2 (5 bases each). The V gene's germline CDR1 is SGHTA and CDR2 FQGTGA. Trimming removed 4 bases from V and 3 bases from J, with 22 bases in between. This CDR3 region has 18 residues. The CDR3 protein is CASSSHPQPGPNKNIQYF. CDR3 DNA: TGTGCCAGCAGCTCGCATCCGCAGCCGGGACCTAACAAAAACATTCAGTACTTC.

A single count supports this clone. V is TRBV4-1 and J is TRBJ2-1; TRBD2 aligns across 10 bases. J gave up 0 bases and V 4 bases, and 9 bases lay outside the gene matches. The CDR3 is made up of 18 amino acids. Germline CDR1 MGHRA, CDR2 YSYEKL. The CDR3 reads CASSPSGGPRGSYNEQFF. The CDR3 DNA reads TGCGCCAGCAGCCCTAGCGGGGGTCCTCGGGGCTCCTACAATGAGCAGTTCTTC.

This chain uses TRBV7-2 with TRBJ1-2; 8 bases are a match to TRBD1. Germline CDR1 and CDR2: SGHTA and FQGNSA. The J segment lost 4 bases and the V segment lost 5 bases, leaving 3 bases of the junction unmatched. The CDR3 is 13 amino acids. The CDR3 region has the DNA TGTGCCAGCAGCCCCGGACAGGGCTATGGCTACACCTTC. Protein sequence: CASSPGQGYGYTF.

This chain connects TRBV5-1 to TRBJ2-3, with 11 bases aligning to TRBD2. This CDR3 has 17 residues. V gave up 4 bases and J gave up 1 base; unmatched junction bases: 8. Germline lookup yields CDR1 SGHRS and CDR2 YFSETQ. CDR3 sequence: CASSLEGTSGRTDTQYF. The CDR3 region has the DNA TGCGCCAGCAGCCTCGAGGGGACTAGCGGCCGCACAGATACGCAGTATTTT.

The V and J genes are TRBV18 and TRBJ2-3, with TRBD2 matching 7 bases. CDR3 size: 17 residues. The V gene's germline CDR1 is KGHSH and CDR2 LQKENI. V lost 2 bases and J lost 2; bases outside the gene matches: 10. The CDR3 loop reads CASSPYIGGTDTDTQYF. DNA of the CDR3: TGTGCCAGCTCACCATACATCGGGGGGACCGACACAGATACGCAGTATTTT.

This clone was observed a few times. The chain couples TRBV6-5 to TRBJ1-5, with TRBD1 as a possible D gene (5 bases). The CDR3 has 13 amino acids. Germline CDR1 MNHEY, CDR2 SVGAGI. V was trimmed by 5 bases and J by 4 bases, leaving 9 bases between them. The CDR3: CASSLTANQPQHF. The CDR3 DNA reads as TGTGCCAGCAGTCTGACAGCGAATCAGCCCCAGCATTTT.

This clone was counted once. J is TRBJ1-1 and V is TRBV9, with D maybe TRBD1 (5 bases). CDR1 SGDLS and CDR2 YYNGEE come from the germline V gene. The V end was cut by 4 bases, the J end by 3 bases, with 10 bases between. The CDR3 runs 13 residues. CDR3 protein: CASSPSRDTEAFF. DNA for the CDR3: TGTGCCAGCAGCCCCTCCAGGGACACTGAAGCTTTCTTT.

The chain joins TRBV5-4 to TRBJ1-2; no clear D gene. The V gene's germline CDR1 is SGHNT and CDR2 YYREEE (reference sequence). The ends were cut back, 2 bases at V and 3 bases at J, with 8 bases in the middle. The CDR3 contains 13 residues. The CDR3 is CASSLGRDYGYTF. The DNA for the CDR3 is TGTGCCAGCAGCTTAGGCAGAGACTATGGCTACACCTTC.